This T cell receptor (beta chain) is from a study of regulatory T cells in long-lasting Graves disease. Whole-study findings and limits: Reduced TCR diversity was observed in persistent Graves' patients versus newly diagnosed patients. TRBV28, TRBJ1-2 and TRBJ2-5 were segments that persistent disease favored.

Arm-PCR of CDR3 regions and iRepertoire HTBI primers were the basis on which TCR beta libraries were built. Each CDR3 protein gets one entry after TCRdb re-called the multiplex PCR reads with MiXCR. The data show 550,000 to 600,000 distinct CDR3 sequences, approximately 16% seen once. The time point: newly diagnosed GD, antithyroid drugs for less than 3 months. Isolated PBMC RNA provided the starting material for the TCR library. This clonotype was found many times. Its matching antigen is unknown. Germline V gene sequence: CDR1 MDHEN, CDR2 SYDVKM. The trim removed 4 bases at V and 2 bases at J, leaving 10 bases unmatched. There are 16 residues in the CDR3. The same specimen was also included in a second study, on T cells in Graves' hyperthyroidism and ophthalmopathy. That work contributes: Diagnosis rested on symptoms, serum thyroxine and TRAb, thyroid ultrasound, and orbital computed tomography. Researchers ran a first-round RT-PCR on the TCR CDR3 using the HTBI primer set.

The clonotype comes from a man aged 18 to 35 with Graves disease. This specimen was peripheral blood mononuclear cells (PBMCs), taken at new diagnosis, from a patient treated with antithyroid drugs. This rearrangement joins TRBV28 to TRBJ2-7, with 8 bases that match TRBD2. CDR3 sequence (DNA): TGTGCCAGCAGTTCCACCGGGACTAGGGGGACCTACGAGCAGTACTTC. Translated: CASSSTGTRGTYEQYF. The whole variable domain, remainder taken from reference TRBV28 and TRBJ2-7, is DVKVTQSSRYLVKRTGEKVFLECVQDMDHENMFWYRQDPGLGLRLIYFSYDVKMKEKGDIPEGYSVSREKKERFSLILESASTNQTSMYLCASSSTGTRGTYEQYFGPGTRLTVT.